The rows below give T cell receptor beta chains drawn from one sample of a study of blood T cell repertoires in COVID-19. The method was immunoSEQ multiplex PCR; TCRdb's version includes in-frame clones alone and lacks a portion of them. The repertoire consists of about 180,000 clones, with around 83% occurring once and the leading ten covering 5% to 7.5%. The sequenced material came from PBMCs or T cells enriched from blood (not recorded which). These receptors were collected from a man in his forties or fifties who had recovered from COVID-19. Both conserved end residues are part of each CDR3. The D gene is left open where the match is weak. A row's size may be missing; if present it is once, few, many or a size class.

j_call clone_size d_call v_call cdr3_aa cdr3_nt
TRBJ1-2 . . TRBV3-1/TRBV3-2 CASSQDRIYGYTF TGTGCCAGCAGCCAGGACAGAATCTATGGCTACACCTTC
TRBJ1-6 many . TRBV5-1 CASSLVGGENSPLHF TGCGCCAGCAGCTTGGTCGGAGGAGAAAATTCACCCCTCCACTTT
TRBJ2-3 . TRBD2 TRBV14 CASSQAFPSGGPVRTDTQYF TGTGCCAGCAGCCAAGCGTTTCCTAGCGGGGGGCCGGTTCGCACAGATACGCAGTATTTT
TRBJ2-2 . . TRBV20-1 CSASFSLNTGELFF TGCAGTGCTAGTTTCAGTCTTAACACCGGGGAGCTGTTTTTT
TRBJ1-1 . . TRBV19 CASSMEGMNTEAFF TGTGCCAGTAGTATGGAGGGGATGAACACTGAAGCTTTCTTT
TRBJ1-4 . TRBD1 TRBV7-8 CASSSSRTGSYEKLFF TGTGCCAGCAGCTCTTCAAGGACAGGGTCTTATGAAAAACTGTTTTTT
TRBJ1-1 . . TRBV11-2 CASSLMSYTEAFF TGTGCCAGCAGCTTAATGAGTTACACTGAAGCTTTCTTT
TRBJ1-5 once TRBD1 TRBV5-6 CASSFGDRAGEPQHF TGTGCCAGCAGCTTCGGGGACAGGGCGGGGGAGCCCCAGCATTTT
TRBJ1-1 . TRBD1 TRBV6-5 CASFVLGQGNTEAFF TGTGCCAGCTTTGTCCTGGGACAGGGGAACACTGAAGCTTTCTTT
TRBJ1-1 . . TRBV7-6 CASSIQGGEAFF TGTGCCAGCAGCATTCAGGGAGGTGAAGCTTTCTTT
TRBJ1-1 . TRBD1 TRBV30 CACSEGAGTEAFF TGTGCCTGTAGCGAGGGGGCAGGCACTGAAGCTTTCTTT
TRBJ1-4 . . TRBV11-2 CASSQGQGSEKLFF TGTGCCAGCAGCCAAGGGCAGGGGAGTGAAAAACTGTTTTTT
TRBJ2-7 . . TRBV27 CASNQRGLPSSYEQYF TGTGCCAGCAACCAGCGAGGACTGCCGAGCTCCTACGAGCAGTACTTC
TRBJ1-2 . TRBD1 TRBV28 CASSLLGDRATNGYTF TGTGCCAGCAGTTTATTGGGGGACAGGGCAACGAATGGCTACACCTTC
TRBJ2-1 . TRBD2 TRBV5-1 CASRLVVSGGANEQFF TGCGCCAGCCGCCTCGTGGTGAGCGGGGGGGCTAATGAGCAGTTCTTC
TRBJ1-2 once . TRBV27 CASSFSNRGRDGYTF TGTGCCAGCAGTTTTTCGAATCGTGGGCGCGATGGCTACACCTTC
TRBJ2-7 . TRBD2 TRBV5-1 CASSGLAGSYEQYF TGCGCCAGCAGCGGACTAGCGGGGTCCTACGAGCAGTACTTC
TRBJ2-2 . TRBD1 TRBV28 CASTPGQGTGELFF TGTGCCAGCACCCCGGGACAGGGCACCGGGGAGCTGTTTTTT
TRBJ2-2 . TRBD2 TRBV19 CASSIWTSGGPGGGELFF TGTGCCAGTAGTATCTGGACTAGCGGTGGGCCTGGTGGCGGGGAGCTGTTTTTT
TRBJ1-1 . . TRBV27 CASSSHKTGKNTEAFF TGTGCCAGCAGTTCCCACAAAACAGGGAAGAACACTGAAGCTTTCTTT
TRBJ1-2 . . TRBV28 CASSRPDFYGYTF TGTGCCAGCAGCCGTCCGGACTTTTATGGCTACACCTTC
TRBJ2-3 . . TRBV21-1 CASSQGGRGLSTDTQYF TGTGCCAGCAGCCAAGGGGGAAGGGGACTAAGCACAGATACGCAGTATTTT
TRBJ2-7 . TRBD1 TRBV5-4 CASSSSGTGGYEQYF TGTGCCAGCAGCTCCTCCGGGACAGGGGGCTACGAGCAGTACTTC
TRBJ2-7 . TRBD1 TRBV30 CAWKGTGDYEQYF TGTGCCTGGAAGGGGACAGGGGACTACGAGCAGTACTTC
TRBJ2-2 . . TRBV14 CASSQDFGGTGELFF TGTGCCAGCAGCCAAGATTTTGGCGGGACCGGGGAGCTGTTTTTT
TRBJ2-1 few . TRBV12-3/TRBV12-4 CASEDSGLDEQFF TGTGCCAGCGAGGATTCGGGGTTGGATGAGCAGTTCTTC
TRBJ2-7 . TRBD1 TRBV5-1 CASSSPGAGQGYEQYF TGCGCCAGCAGCTCCCCGGGCGCGGGACAGGGCTACGAGCAGTACTTC
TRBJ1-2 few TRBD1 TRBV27 CASSPKTGGWGYGYTF TGTGCCAGCAGCCCAAAAACAGGGGGCTGGGGCTATGGCTACACCTTC
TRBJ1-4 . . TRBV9 CASSVAGGTNEKLFF TGTGCCAGCAGCGTAGCAGGTGGAACTAATGAAAAACTGTTTTTT
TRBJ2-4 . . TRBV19 CASSIGVRGTKNIQYF TGTGCCAGTAGTATAGGGGTCAGGGGAACCAAAAACATTCAGTACTTC